This TCR beta chain is drawn from a study of blood T cell repertoires in COVID-19. Study overall: From T cells, B-cell-depleted T cells, or PBMCs came the material, which was cDNA or gDNA.

The CDR3 is 16 amino acids. CDR1 and CDR2 from the germline V gene are SGHDT and YYEEEE. Trimming stripped 1 base from V and 6 bases from J, with 17 bases between. Using immunoSEQ multiplex PCR, the repertoire was profiled, and TCRdb retains in-frame clones only, with some absent. The sample yields approximately 72,000 clones, 70% to 90% seen once. The sequence was collected from a woman older than 75 with acute or convalescent COVID-19. Sequencing was done on a sample of peripheral blood. V is TRBV5-6 and J is TRBJ1-5; D gene uncertain. CDR3 protein: CASSLREVDTVQPQHF. The CDR3 DNA sequence: TGTGCCAGCAGCTTGAGGGAGGTAGACACGGTTCAGCCCCAGCATTTT.